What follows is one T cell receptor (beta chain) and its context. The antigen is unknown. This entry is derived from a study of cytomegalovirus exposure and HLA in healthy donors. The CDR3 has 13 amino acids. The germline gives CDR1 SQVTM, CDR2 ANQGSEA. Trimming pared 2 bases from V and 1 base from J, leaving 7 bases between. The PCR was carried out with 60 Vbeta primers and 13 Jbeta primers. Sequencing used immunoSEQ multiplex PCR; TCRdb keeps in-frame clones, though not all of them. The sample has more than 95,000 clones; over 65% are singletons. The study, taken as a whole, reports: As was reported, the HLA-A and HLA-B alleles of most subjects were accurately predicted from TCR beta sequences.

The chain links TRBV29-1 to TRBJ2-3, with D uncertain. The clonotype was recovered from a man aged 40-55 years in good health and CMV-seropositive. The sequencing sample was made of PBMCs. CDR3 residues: CSVEISGTDTQYF. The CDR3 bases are TGCAGCGTTGAAATCAGCGGCACAGATACGCAGTATTTT.